The rows below give T cell receptor beta chains drawn from one sample of a study of cytomegalovirus exposure and HLA in healthy donors. Generated by immunoSEQ multiplex PCR, the TCRdb table keeps only in-frame clones and is missing some. Of roughly 120,000 clones listed, 65% to 80% were seen once; the top ten hold about 13%. The sequencing sample was made of PBMCs. These receptors originate from a woman in her fifties or sixties in good health and CMV-seropositive. The CDR3 runs from the conserved cysteine through the conserved F or W. Each record gives: CDR3 protein, V gene, J gene.

CASSLEDSRLFF	TRBV5-1	TRBJ1-4
CASSLGQGFDEQFF	TRBV13	TRBJ2-1
CASSRHRQGGNTIYF	TRBV7-2	TRBJ1-3
CAWSEGQSHEKLFF	TRBV30	TRBJ1-4
CAWSSSGLSGANVLTF	TRBV30	TRBJ2-6
CASSYLGGQNEKLFF	TRBV5-6	TRBJ1-4
CASSLGANTEAFF	TRBV7-2	TRBJ1-1
CASSQVGIHNEQFF	TRBV4-3	TRBJ2-1
CASSPLQGSNSPLHF	TRBV5-4	TRBJ1-6
CASSPTGRMNTEAFF	TRBV6-5	TRBJ1-1
CASKGTGFYEQYF	TRBV7-2	TRBJ2-7
CASSPGGHNQETQYF	TRBV11-3	TRBJ2-5
CASSLGSSGGQETQYF	TRBV11-2	TRBJ2-5
CASSSIPAGTGELFF	TRBV7-3	TRBJ2-2
CASSLGSGPYTDTQYF	TRBV7-9	TRBJ2-3
CASSIPGLAGRSSYNEQFF	TRBV19	TRBJ2-1
CASSQGQGTHTIYF	TRBV4-3	TRBJ1-3
CASSNTGAPTGELFF	TRBV9	TRBJ2-2